Below are 10 T cell receptor beta chains sequenced from a single sample in a study of blood T cell repertoires in COVID-19. This table comes from immunoSEQ multiplex PCR, and its TCRdb copy is limited to in-frame clones, with some not included. This table has about 270,000 clones, roughly 86% appearing once. Material: PBMCs or T cells enriched from blood (not recorded which). Source of these receptors: a woman between 18 and 29 years old who had recovered from COVID-19.

This clone occurred a few times. This rearrangement joins TRBV4-1 to TRBJ1-3, with 11 bases that match TRBD1. CDR3 length: 17 residues. Germline loops: CDR1 MGHRA, CDR2 YSYEKL. Unmatched junction bases numbered 6, after V lost 2 bases and J lost 3 bases. The CDR3 sequence: CASSQLGDRGFGNTIYF. CDR3 in DNA: TGCGCCAGCAGCCAACTAGGGGACAGGGGGTTTGGAAACACCATATATTTT.

This chain links TRBV27 with TRBJ1-5; a possible D gene is TRBD1 (6 bases). Trimming took off 7 bases at V and 6 bases at J, with 19 bases between the two ends. In germline, CDR1 is MNHEY, CDR2 SMNVEV (reference sequence). The CDR3 extends over 15 amino acids. The CDR3 region is CASMGVGQSAQPQHF. In nucleotides, the CDR3 is TGTGCCAGCATGGGTGTAGGACAGTCGGCTCAGCCCCAGCATTTT.

This clone was seen only once. The genes are TRBV6-4 and TRBJ2-2; TRBD2 is a possible D gene (5 bases). CDR1 MRHNA and CDR2 SNTAGT come from the germline V gene. The germline V and J ends were trimmed by 4 bases and 6 bases, with 9 bases remaining between them. CDR3 length equals 13 residues. The CDR3 nucleotides are TGTGCCAGCAGTGTTGAGGGAGCCGGGGAGCTGTTTTTT. This encodes CASSVEGAGELFF.

This sequence joins TRBV9 and TRBJ2-3, with D possibly being TRBD2 (7 bases). Germline V gene data show CDR1 as SGDLS and CDR2 as YYNGEE. The ends were cut back, 4 bases at V and 0 bases at J, with 15 bases in the middle. This CDR3 has 16 residues. The CDR3 nucleotides are TGTGCCAGCAGCCGCCACGGGGGGCCTAGCACAGATACGCAGTATTTT. Its protein product is CASSRHGGPSTDTQYF.

V usage is TRBV2 and J usage is TRBJ2-2; 9 bases agree with TRBD2. The CDR3 extends over 14 amino acids. Germline V gives CDR1 SNHLY, CDR2 FYNNEI. J gave up 4 bases and V 10 bases, and 7 bases lay outside the gene matches. This CDR3 reads CANSRGGGTGELFF. The CDR3 nucleotides read TGTGCCAACTCGCGGGGGGGCGGCACCGGGGAGCTGTTTTTT.

V usage is TRBV19 and J usage is TRBJ2-1; a weak D match, TRBD1 (5 bases). Between the trimmed V and J ends, which lost 3 bases and 0 bases, there was a span of 12 bases. The CDR3 has 16 residues. Germline V CDR1 and CDR2: LNHDA, SQIVND (reference sequence). CDR3: CASSMIRQYSYNEQFF. CDR3 bases: TGTGCCAGTAGTATGATACGACAGTACTCCTACAATGAGCAGTTCTTC.

This rearrangement joins TRBV10-3 to TRBJ2-7, with TRBD1 identical over 8 bases. The CDR3 is 15 residues long. Germline V gene lookup returns CDR1 ENHRY and CDR2 SYGVKD. The junction had 7 bases not matched to a gene; V was cut back by 4 bases and J by 2 bases. For the CDR3, the DNA is TGTGCCATCAGTGGGGACAGGCCCAATGCCTACGAGCAGTACTTC. Its translation: CAISGDRPNAYEQYF.

The rearrangement joins TRBV29-1 to TRBJ1-2; a possible D gene is TRBD1 (5 bases). The V end lost 6 bases, the J end lost 5 bases, and 16 bases lay between the germline ends. Germline V gene data show CDR1 as SQVTM and CDR2 as ANQGSEA. The CDR3 loop spans 13 amino acids. The CDR3 reads CSVDLAGRYGYTF. The CDR3 DNA reads as TGCAGCGTGGACCTGGCAGGGCGATATGGCTACACCTTC.

V usage is TRBV4-1 and J usage is TRBJ2-7, with 12 bases that match TRBD2. CDR3 length: 15 residues. The germline V gene has CDR1 MGHRA and CDR2 YSYEKL. Germline trimming cut 3 bases from V and 3 bases from J; bases unmatched to any gene: 3. CDR3 region: CASSQTSGSGYEQYF. The CDR3 DNA reads TGCGCCAGCAGCCAGACTAGCGGGAGTGGCTACGAGCAGTACTTC.

This clone has only a few counts. The V call is TRBV11-3, the J call TRBJ1-2, with D hard to call. CDR3 length: 14 residues. Trimming stripped 0 bases from V and 6 bases from J, with 11 bases between. Germline CDR1 and CDR2: SGHNT and YENEEA. In DNA form, the CDR3 reads TGTGCCAGCAGCTTAGATGTAACAGACAATGGCTACACCTTC. Translated, it gives CASSLDVTDNGYTF.